The 19 T cell receptor beta chains below all came from one sample that was sequenced in a study of spatial heterogeneity in lung cancer. Time point specified: sample taken at primary tumor resection. The input material, whole RNA from tumor, nontumor lung or frozen PBMC, was sequenced unsorted. TCRdb processed the 5' RACE reads anew with MiXCR; each CDR3 protein has one entry. The table has roughly 82,000 distinct CDR3 sequences, 10% to 15% seen once. The source material was PBMCs, sampled at surgery. The receptors here all came from a male donor with early-stage non-small cell lung cancer.

This clonotype occurred a few times. The rearrangement uses TRBV29-1 and TRBJ1-4; D might be TRBD1 (5 bases). CDR1 is SQVTM and CDR2 is ANQGSEA in the germline V gene. Trimming removed 3 bases at V and 5 bases at J, with 13 bases between. The CDR3 spans 14 residues. CDR3 DNA sequence: TGCAGCGTTGAGGAGGGGTACGAAAATGAAAAACTGTTTTTT. This gives the protein CSVEEGYENEKLFF.

This clonotype has more than one count but fewer than ten. V and J are TRBV3-1 and TRBJ2-3, with 8 positions matching TRBD2. The CDR3 has 13 amino acids. Germline-derived CDR1 and CDR2 are LGHDT and YNNKEL (reference sequence). The V segment lost 8 bases and the J segment 4 bases; nucleotides outside the gene matches: 5. The chain's CDR3 is CASSAGGPDTQYF. In nucleotides, the CDR3 is TGTGCCAGCTCGGCGGGGGGCCCAGATACGCAGTATTTT.

The sample holds a few counts of this clonotype. V usage is TRBV7-9 and J usage is TRBJ2-7; a possible D gene is TRBD1 (6 bases). V lost 4 bases and J 3 bases, leaving 16 bases between the germline ends. The CDR3 contains 15 residues. Germline V lookup: CDR1 SEHNR, CDR2 FQNEAQ (reference sequence). CDR3 sequence: CASSSPWDTNYEQYF. The CDR3, as DNA: TGTGCCAGCAGCTCCCCTTGGGACACCAACTACGAGCAGTACTTC.

The table lists this clonotype with a few counts. J is TRBJ1-6 and V is TRBV6-1; no firm D call. CDR1 is MNHNS and CDR2 is SASEGT in the germline V gene. The CDR3 runs 16 residues. With 4 bases removed from V and 7 bases from J, the gap between germline ends came to 17 bases. CDR3 in DNA: TGTGCCAGCAGTGTTTCCGCCGCAGCAAAGAATTCACCCCTCCACTTT. Protein: CASSVSAAAKNSPLHF.

In DNA, the CDR3 is TGTGCCAGCAGTTTCGGGGATTCACCCCTCCACTTT. As protein: CASSFGDSPLHF. V and J are TRBV27 and TRBJ1-6; unclear D gene. Looked up from germline, CDR1 is MNHEY and CDR2 is SMNVEV (reference sequence). This CDR3 has 12 amino acids. V was trimmed by 3 bases and J by 8 bases, leaving 5 bases between them.

The V gene is TRBV7-6, the J gene TRBJ2-1; TRBD2 matches 8 bases. Germline loops: CDR1 SGHVS, CDR2 FNYEAQ. The CDR3 is 13 residues long. The junction had 4 bases not matched to a gene; V was cut back by 3 bases and J by 9 bases. The CDR3 DNA reads TGTGCCAGCAGCTTGGCAAGCGGGGGTGAGCAGTTCTTC. This sequence encodes CASSLASGGEQFF.

The chain recombines TRBV10-3 with TRBJ1-2; TRBD1 aligns across 7 bases. Germline lookup yields CDR1 ENHRY and CDR2 SYGVKD. V lost 2 bases, J lost 5 bases, and 5 bases stayed unmatched. The CDR3 has 14 residues. This CDR3 is CAISEDRRGYGYTF. Written as DNA, the CDR3 is TGTGCCATCAGTGAGGATCGCAGGGGGTATGGCTACACCTTC.

V usage is TRBV20-1 and J usage is TRBJ2-7, with unresolved D. Looked up from germline, CDR1 is DFQATT and CDR2 is SNEGSKA (reference sequence). Trimming took off 5 bases at V and 5 bases at J, with 7 bases between the two ends. This CDR3 has 10 amino acids. CDR3 loop: CSAWKNEQYF. CDR3 nucleotide sequence: TGCAGTGCTTGGAAGAACGAGCAGTACTTC.

This clonotype was counted only a few times. The V and J genes are TRBV7-9 and TRBJ1-2; D is uncertain. The germline V gene encodes CDR1 SEHNR and CDR2 FQNEAQ (reference sequence). This CDR3 is 13 amino acids long. The V end was cut by 1 base, the J end by 6 bases, with 9 bases between. The CDR3 nucleotides read TGTGCCAGCAGCTTAGTGGCGAAGGATGGCTACACCTTC. Protein sequence: CASSLVAKDGYTF.

Ten or more counts support this clonotype. The chain uses TRBV2 and TRBJ2-1, with D maybe TRBD2 (7 bases). Trimming removed 4 bases at V and 10 bases at J, with 14 bases between. The germline CDR1 and CDR2 sequences are SNHLY and FYNNEI. CDR3 size: 13 residues. CDR3 loop: CASSAGGFLEQFF. CDR3 DNA: TGTGCCAGCAGTGCGGGGGGCTTCTTAGAGCAGTTCTTC. Filled out from reference TRBV2 and TRBJ2-1, the complete variable domain reads EPEVTQTPSHQVTQMGQEVILRCVPISNHLYFYWYRQILGQKVEFLVSFYNNEISEKSEIFDDQFSVERPDGSNFTLKIRSTKLEDSAMYFCASSAGGFLEQFFGPGTRLTVL.

This clonotype appeared a single time. The CDR3 sequence: CASSLNPRDQYF. CDR3 nucleotides: TGTGCCAGCAGCCTTAACCCCAGGGATCAGTACTTC. V gene TRBV11-2 combines with J gene TRBJ2-7; perhaps TRBD1 as D (5 bases). The V gene lost 5 bases and the J gene lost 10 bases, with 15 bases spanning the gap. The CDR3 has 12 residues. CDR1 is SGHAT, CDR2 FQNNGV, per germline.

This clonotype has just a few counts. The chain employs TRBV7-3 and TRBJ2-7; TRBD1 is a possible D gene (5 bases). Trimming pared 10 bases from V and 1 base from J, leaving 11 bases between. The CDR3 runs 12 residues. Germline-derived CDR1 and CDR2 are SGHTA and FQGTGA. The CDR3 DNA reads as TGTGCCACTCGGACACAATCCTACGAGCAGTACTTC. It specifies CATRTQSYEQYF.

The chain couples TRBV14 to TRBJ2-2; 13 bases line up with TRBD2. The ends lost 1 base at V and 5 bases at J; junction bases unmatched: 19. The germline CDR1 and CDR2 sequences are SGHDN and FVKESK. This CDR3 spans 22 amino acids. In DNA form, the CDR3 reads TGTGCCAGCAGCCAAGGTACTCCGGGACTAGCGGGGACCCGAACTGGGACCGGGGAGCTGTTTTTT. This gives the protein CASSQGTPGLAGTRTGTGELFF.

The chain carries TRBV4-2 and TRBJ2-2; D is perhaps TRBD2 (6 bases). The V end was cut by 0 bases, the J end by 0 bases, with 20 bases between. This CDR3 spans 20 amino acids. In germline, CDR1 is LGHNA, CDR2 YNFKEQ. Written as DNA, the CDR3 is TGTGCCAGCAGCCAAGATTTGAGGCGTATTGGAGGGGCGAACACCGGGGAGCTGTTTTTT. Residues: CASSQDLRRIGGANTGELFF.

The chain recombines TRBV18 with TRBJ2-1, with D unresolved. The germline V and J ends were trimmed by 3 bases and 7 bases, with 10 bases remaining between them. This CDR3 is built from 13 residues. Germline V gene data show CDR1 as KGHSH and CDR2 as LQKENI. The CDR3 here is CASSPPIGNEQFF. The CDR3 DNA is TGTGCCAGCTCACCGCCCATCGGGAATGAGCAGTTCTTC.

The chain has TRBV7-9 and TRBJ1-2; 8 nucleotides align to TRBD1. J lost 3 bases, V lost 5 bases, and 11 bases had no gene match. The CDR3 covers 16 residues. Germline V gives CDR1 SEHNR, CDR2 FQNEAQ (reference sequence). CDR3 DNA sequence: TGTGCCAGCAGCGACGCAGGGGGCGCTGATGACTATGGCTACACCTTC. It specifies CASSDAGGADDYGYTF. The full variable domain, rest sourced from reference TRBV7-9 and TRBJ1-2, is DTGVSQNPRHKITKRGQNVTFRCDPISEHNRLYWYRQTLGQGPEFLTYFQNEAQLEKSRLLSDRFSAERPKGSFSTLEIQRTEQGDSAMYLCASSDAGGADDYGYTFGSGTRLTVV.

This clonotype has only a few counts. The J gene is TRBJ2-5, the V gene TRBV7-9; D remains unclear. Trimming left V 5 bases short and J 0 bases short, with 16 bases between. The CDR3 covers 16 residues. CDR1 SEHNR and CDR2 FQNEAQ come from the germline V gene (reference sequence). The CDR3 sequence: CASSPGRAPYQETQYF. The CDR3 nucleotides read TGTGCCAGCAGCCCGGGTCGGGCCCCCTACCAAGAGACCCAGTACTTC. Together with reference TRBV7-9 and TRBJ2-5, the CDR3 gives the full variable domain: DTGVSQNPRHKITKRGQNVTFRCDPISEHNRLYWYRQTLGQGPEFLTYFQNEAQLEKSRLLSDRFSAERPKGSFSTLEIQRTEQGDSAMYLCASSPGRAPYQETQYFGPGTRLLVL.

This clonotype is judged medium-sized. CDR3 sequence reads: CASSYGQGGEQYF. Written as DNA, the CDR3 is TGCGCCAGCAGCTACGGACAGGGGGGCGAGCAGTACTTC. The J gene is TRBJ2-7, the V gene TRBV5-1; 10 bases are a match to TRBD1. Germline assignment: CDR1 SGHRS and CDR2 YFSETQ. The V gene end was trimmed by 3 bases and the J gene end by 6 bases; junction bases not matched to a gene: 3. The CDR3 consists of 13 residues. The variable domain in full, completed from reference TRBV5-1 and TRBJ2-7, reads KAGVTQTPRYLIKTRGQQVTLSCSPISGHRSVSWYQQTPGQGLQFLFEYFSETQRNKGNFPGRFSGRQFSNSRSEMNVSTLELGDSALYLCASSYGQGGEQYFGPGTRLTVT.

J is TRBJ1-2 and V is TRBV20-1; 9 positions agree with TRBD1. The trim removed 1 base at V and 4 bases at J, leaving 4 bases unmatched. CDR3 length equals 14 residues. Germline V gene data show CDR1 as DFQATT and CDR2 as SNEGSKA (reference sequence). CDR3 in DNA: TGCAGTGCTAGAGCCTCGGGACAGGGCTATGGCTACACCTTC. This encodes CSARASGQGYGYTF.